This TCR beta chain was identified in a study of blood T cell repertoires in COVID-19. On the study more broadly: The samples span acute and convalescent COVID-19 from the United States, Italy and Spain. PBMCs, B-cell-depleted T cells, or T cells provided the cDNA or gDNA that made up the material.

Per the authors' pipeline: The authors estimated nucleated cell counts from reference gene primer amplification. Produced via immunoSEQ multiplex PCR; TCRdb's table is partial and in-frame only. From that table come the V and J calls and clone size; the DNA was used to work out D and trimming. The data show about 170,000 clones, more than 75% seen once. Germline V gene lookup returns CDR1 SGHRS and CDR2 YFSETQ. Trimming removed 0 bases from V and 6 bases from J; junction bases left unmatched: 9. The CDR3 spans 17 residues. Sequences were obtained from peripheral blood. The chain carries TRBV5-1 and TRBJ2-2; 9 bases match TRBD2. The origin of this receptor is a middle-aged man who had recovered from COVID-19. The CDR3 reads CASSLVASGTSSGELFF. DNA of the CDR3: TGCGCCAGCAGCTTGGTTGCTAGCGGGACCTCCTCCGGGGAGCTGTTTTTT.